A selection of T cell receptor beta chains follows, all from one sample in a study of T cell responses to AZD1222 COVID-19 vaccine. TCRdb's table, derived via immunoSEQ multiplex PCR, lists solely in-frame clones and lacks some. The sample includes some 96,000 clones, more than 70% of them seen just once. This material consisted of peripheral blood, taken on day 0 of AZD1222 vaccination. Source of these receptors: an adult in good health. Both conserved end residues are trimmed from each CDR3. D genes are given only for firm matches.

v_gene	d_gene	j_gene	CDR3aa
TRBV9	TRBD1	TRBJ2-7	ASRKVGTGDYEQY
TRBV5-1	TRBD2	TRBJ2-2	ASTPLAGGTNTGELF
TRBV6-5	TRBD2	TRBJ2-5	ATCPSGRGTQY
TRBV6-5	TRBD1	TRBJ1-1	ASSYSYTGGNTEAF
TRBV5-8	TRBD1	TRBJ2-7	ASSFTGVYEQY
TRBV11-2	TRBD1	TRBJ1-2	ASSFQGGRLEDGYT
TRBV19	TRBD1	TRBJ2-5	ASSPGTGWGETQY
TRBV7-2	NA	TRBJ2-7	ASSRLGAYEQY
TRBV29-1	NA	TRBJ1-2	SVDGGGYGYT
TRBV4-3	NA	TRBJ1-1	ASSQEEGLNTEAF
TRBV28	NA	TRBJ1-6	ASTLGGGWYSPLH
TRBV6-6	NA	TRBJ1-1	ASRQGSSAEAF
TRBV12-3/TRBV12-4	NA	TRBJ2-3	ASSRDTDTQY
TRBV18	NA	TRBJ2-1	ASSPQNIGNEQF
TRBV6-2/TRBV6-3	TRBD2	TRBJ2-2	ASSSRRGGTGELF
TRBV5-1	NA	TRBJ1-4	ASSTQEMDEKLF
TRBV5-1	TRBD2	TRBJ2-5	ASSPGLAHQETQY
TRBV10-3	NA	TRBJ2-1	AIGGQDEQF
TRBV18	TRBD1	TRBJ2-3	ASSPSSGQGAKITDTQY
TRBV19	TRBD2	TRBJ2-2	ASSNGAGGANTGELF
TRBV6-5	NA	TRBJ1-1	ASSRGHRDTEAF
TRBV28	NA	TRBJ2-2	ASSYRNTGELF
TRBV6-9	TRBD2	TRBJ2-7	AAVPLQRGAPGCPYEQY
TRBV5-1	NA	TRBJ1-2	ASSRQPRDYGYT
TRBV19	NA	TRBJ2-7	ASSPTPGHSYEQY
TRBV7-9	NA	TRBJ1-6	ASSSTGTPHALH
TRBV2	NA	TRBJ2-1	ASTKRVLAYNEQF
TRBV27	NA	TRBJ2-1	ASRRTRGGGPAYNEQF